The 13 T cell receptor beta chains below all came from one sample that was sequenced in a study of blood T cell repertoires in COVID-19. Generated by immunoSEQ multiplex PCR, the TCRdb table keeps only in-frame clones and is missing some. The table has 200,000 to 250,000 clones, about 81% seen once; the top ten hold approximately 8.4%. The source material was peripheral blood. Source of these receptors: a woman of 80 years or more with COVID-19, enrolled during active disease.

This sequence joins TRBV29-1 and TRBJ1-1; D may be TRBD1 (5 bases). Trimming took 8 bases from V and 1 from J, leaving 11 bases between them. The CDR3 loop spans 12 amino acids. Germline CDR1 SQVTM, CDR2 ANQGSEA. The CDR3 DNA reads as TGCAGCACAAGGAGGGGGAACACTGAAGCTTTCTTT. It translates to CSTRRGNTEAFF.

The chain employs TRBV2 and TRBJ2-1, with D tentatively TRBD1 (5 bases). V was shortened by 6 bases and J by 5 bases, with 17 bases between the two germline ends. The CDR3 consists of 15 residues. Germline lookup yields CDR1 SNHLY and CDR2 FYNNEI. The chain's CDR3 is CASSPPGKVDNEQFF. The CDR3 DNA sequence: TGTGCCAGCAGCCCCCCAGGGAAAGTGGACAATGAGCAGTTCTTC.

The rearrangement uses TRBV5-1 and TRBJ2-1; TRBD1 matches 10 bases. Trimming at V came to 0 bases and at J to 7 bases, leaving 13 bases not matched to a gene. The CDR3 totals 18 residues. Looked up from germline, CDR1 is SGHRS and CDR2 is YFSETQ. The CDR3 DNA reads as TGCGCCAGCAGCTTGGGACAGGGGGCGGAACAATTTCGGAATGAGCAGTTCTTC. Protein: CASSLGQGAEQFRNEQFF. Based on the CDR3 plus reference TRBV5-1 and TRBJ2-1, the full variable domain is KAGVTQTPRYLIKTRGQQVTLSCSPISGHRSVSWYQQTPGQGLQFLFEYFSETQRNKGNFPGRFSGRQFSNSRSEMNVSTLELGDSALYLCASSLGQGAEQFRNEQFFGPGTRLTVL.

The CDR3 bases are TGCGCCAGCAGCTGGCGACAGGCTAGCACAGATACGCAGTATTTT. This translates into CASSWRQASTDTQYF. V is TRBV5-1 and J is TRBJ2-3, with D perhaps TRBD1 (6 bases). The CDR3 loop spans 15 amino acids. CDR1 is SGHRS and CDR2 is YFSETQ in the germline V gene. Between the trimmed V and J ends, which lost 3 bases and 0 bases, there was a span of 11 bases. Filled out from reference TRBV5-1 and TRBJ2-3, the complete variable domain reads KAGVTQTPRYLIKTRGQQVTLSCSPISGHRSVSWYQQTPGQGLQFLFEYFSETQRNKGNFPGRFSGRQFSNSRSEMNVSTLELGDSALYLCASSWRQASTDTQYFGPGTRLTVL.

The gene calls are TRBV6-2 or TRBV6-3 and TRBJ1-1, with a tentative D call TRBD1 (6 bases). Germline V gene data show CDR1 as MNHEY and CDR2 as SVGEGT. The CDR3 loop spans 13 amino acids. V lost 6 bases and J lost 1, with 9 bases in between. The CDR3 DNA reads TGTGCCAGCAGCAGGGGCACGAACACTGAAGCTTTCTTT. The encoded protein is CASSRGTNTEAFF.

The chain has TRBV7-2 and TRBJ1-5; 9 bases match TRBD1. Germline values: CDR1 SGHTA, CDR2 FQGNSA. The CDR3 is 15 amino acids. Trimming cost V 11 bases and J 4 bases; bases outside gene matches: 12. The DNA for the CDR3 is TGTGCCCAGCACCCCGGGACAGGGAGAAATCAGCCCCAGCATTTT. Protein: CAQHPGTGRNQPQHF.

Here the CDR3 DNA reads TGTGCCACCGGACAGGGGGCGGGCAATCAGCCCCAGCATTTT. Encoded protein: CATGQGAGNQPQHF. V is TRBV2 and J is TRBJ1-5, with TRBD1 identical over 11 bases. The CDR3 is made up of 14 amino acids. Germline V gene lookup returns CDR1 SNHLY and CDR2 FYNNEI. With 10 bases clipped from V and 2 bases from J, the junction kept 4 bases outside the gene matches.

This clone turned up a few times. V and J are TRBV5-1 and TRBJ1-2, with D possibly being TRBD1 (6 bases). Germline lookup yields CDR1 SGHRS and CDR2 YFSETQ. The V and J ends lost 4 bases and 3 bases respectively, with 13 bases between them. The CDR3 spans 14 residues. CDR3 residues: CASSLGGVDYGYTF. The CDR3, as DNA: TGCGCCAGCAGCCTAGGGGGGGTAGACTATGGCTACACCTTC.

The CDR3 sequence is CASGLGEGTNYGYTF. The CDR3 region has the DNA TGTGCTAGTGGTTTGGGGGAGGGGACGAACTATGGCTACACCTTC. This chain uses TRBV12-5 with TRBJ1-2; D may be TRBD1 (5 bases). The CDR3 is made up of 15 amino acids. CDR1 is LGHNT and CDR2 is FRNRAP in the germline V gene. The V and J ends lost 1 base and 2 bases respectively, with 11 bases between them.

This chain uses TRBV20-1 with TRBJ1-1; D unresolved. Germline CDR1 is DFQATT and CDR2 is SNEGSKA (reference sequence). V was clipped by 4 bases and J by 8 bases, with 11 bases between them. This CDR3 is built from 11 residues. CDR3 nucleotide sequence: TGCAGTGCTATGAGTTGGGCAGAAGCTTTCTTT. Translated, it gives CSAMSWAEAFF.

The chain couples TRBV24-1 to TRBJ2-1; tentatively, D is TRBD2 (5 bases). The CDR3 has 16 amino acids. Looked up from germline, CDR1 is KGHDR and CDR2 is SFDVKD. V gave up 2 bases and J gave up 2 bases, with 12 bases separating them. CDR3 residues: CATSDSSWRAYNEQFF. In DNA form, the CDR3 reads TGTGCCACCAGTGATTCCAGCTGGCGGGCCTACAATGAGCAGTTCTTC.

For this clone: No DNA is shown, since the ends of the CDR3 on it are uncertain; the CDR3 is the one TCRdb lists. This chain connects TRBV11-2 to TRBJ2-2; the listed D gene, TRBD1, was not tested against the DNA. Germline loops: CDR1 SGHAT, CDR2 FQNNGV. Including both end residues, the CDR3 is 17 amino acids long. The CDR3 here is CASSLEGRTFGAGELFF.

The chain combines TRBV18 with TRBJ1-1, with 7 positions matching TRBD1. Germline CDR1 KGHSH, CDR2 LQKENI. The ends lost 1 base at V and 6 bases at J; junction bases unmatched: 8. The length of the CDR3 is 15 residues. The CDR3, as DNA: TGTGCCAGCTCACCACTTACAGGGGATTTGGCTGAAGCTTTCTTT. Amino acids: CASSPLTGDLAEAFF.